The clone carrying this TCR beta chain is medium-sized (0.01 to 0.1%) in the sample. Its specificity is not known. Gene names follow the mouse nomenclature. The read ends 1 residue before the CDR3 terminus; that terminus is restored from the germline J gene. The V end lost 3 bases, the J end lost 1 base, and 6 bases lay between the germline ends. This CDR3 is built from 14 residues. Looked up from germline, CDR1 is KGHPV and CDR2 is FQNQEV (reference sequence). The time point here: mouse harvest day 14 after allogeneic transplant. Tail vein injection delivered 10^7 T-cell-depleted bone marrow cells and 10^6 splenic CD5+ T cells. Tissues came from B6→BALB/c major-mismatch GVHD mice at day 7 or 14. This sample is drawn from a study of tissue T cells after allogeneic stem cell transplantation. Libraries were prepared by immunoSEQ multiplex PCR; TCRdb keeps only in-frame clonotypes and omits some of them. The sample yields 5,600 or so clones, roughly 30% seen once.

Regarding the study as a whole: Alloreactivity or antigen specificity of tissue TCRs was not determined; some clones might be host cells.

The chain is built from TRBV26 and TRBJ1-4; D may be TRBD1 (6 bases). What was sequenced was skin. The sequence was collected from a female BALB/c mouse given C57BL/6 T cells with graft-versus-host disease after an allogeneic hematopoietic cell transplant. This CDR3 is CASSLQGSNERLFF. The part of the CDR3 DNA that was read is TGTGCCAGCAGTCTACAGGGTTCCAACGAAAGATTATTT.